This T cell receptor (beta chain) was profiled in a study of blood T cell repertoires in COVID-19. Libraries were prepared by immunoSEQ multiplex PCR; TCRdb keeps only in-frame clonotypes and omits some of them. This table has 200,000 to 300,000 clones, around nine tenths appearing once. Germline assignment: CDR1 SQVTM and CDR2 ANQGSEA. The CDR3 length is 12 residues. V gave up 8 bases and J gave up 0 bases, with 10 bases separating them. The receptor's source is a man in his forties who had recovered from COVID-19. V is TRBV29-1 and J is TRBJ1-1; a possible D gene is TRBD1 (5 bases). The sequenced sample consisted of PBMCs or T cells enriched from blood (not recorded which). The CDR3 bases are TGCAGCTCCTGGGACTTGAACACTGAAGCTTTCTTT. It encodes CSSWDLNTEAFF.